This TCR beta chain was sequenced in a study of cytomegalovirus exposure and HLA in healthy donors. Germline-derived CDR1 and CDR2 are SQVTM and ANQGSEA. The V and J ends lost 4 bases and 3 bases respectively, with 13 bases between them. This CDR3 spans 13 amino acids. It was with 60 Vbeta and 13 Jbeta primers that the PCR ran. Data came from immunoSEQ multiplex PCR; TCRdb stores just in-frame clones and leaves some out. The table records around 100,000 clones, roughly 72% of them present only once. In regard to this clone: What it binds is unknown.

General study results and limits: A later analysis linked a missense variant in DCLRE1C to the trimming of TCR beta V and J genes.

This sequence joins TRBV29-1 and TRBJ2-7, with D possibly TRBD1 on 5 matching bases. The sample taken for sequencing was PBMCs. This receptor was taken from a woman in her 40s in good health and CMV-seropositive. The CDR3 spells CSVVGARVYEQYF. In DNA, the CDR3 is TGCAGCGTTGTAGGAGCCAGGGTCTACGAGCAGTACTTC.